The T cell receptor beta chain described here comes from a study of blood T cell dynamics during melanoma immunotherapy (dated by TCRdb to the early 2020s). With respect to the entire study: Patients with metastatic melanoma were treated with first-line pembrolizumab or nivolumab plus ipilimumab as standard of care in the United Kingdom. To find early correlates of response, peripheral T cell receptor repertoires were profiled in metastatic melanoma patients before and after one cycle of checkpoint inhibitor therapy. Consecutive patients formed a training cohort, and a further independent group of patients from the same centre was pooled into an external validation set. Findings and caveats that apply to the study as a whole: The relatively small sample size was acknowledged as a potential limitation on generalization of the results. The study was unable to establish whether the T cell clones driving the repertoire changes were melanoma-specific or instead reflected general immune activation. Unlike progressors, patients who went on to achieve disease control showed a bifurcated reorganization of the PBMC repertoire at W3, with either increased clonality or increased diversity.

This clone was seen only once. Its antigen has not been determined. Base qualities are not at hand, and no much larger clone is one base apart. Other DNA sequences in the same sample also yield this CDR3. In light of the paper, this sample's time point label describes: pre-treatment baseline. Blood was sampled before treatment (T0) and at week 3 (W3), after the first cycle of checkpoint blockade. Except for two patients with rapid clinical progression, response was assessed 12 weeks after the first infusion by RECIST 1.1; disease control meant complete response, partial response or stable disease. Patients were excluded for prior systemic cancer treatment, concomitant immunosuppressant therapy or synchronous other active malignancies. TCR beta was sequenced in both bulk PBMC and plasma cell-free DNA in order to track circulating cells as well as T cell turnover. PBMC were isolated from blood with Lymphoprep and SepMate tubes, followed by red cell lysis. QIAamp DNA Blood Mini kits were used to extract DNA from PBMC and from sorted T cell subsets.

V is pared back by 8 bases and J by 7 bases, with 8 bases lying between the germline termini. In the germline V gene (reference sequence), CDR1 corresponds to MNHNY and CDR2 to SVGAGI. Measured from the cysteine to the phenylalanine, the CDR3 is 11 residues long. This entry keeps only the CDR3 DNA: 33 bases, framed from base 1. A fixed 350 ng of DNA was loaded for every bulk PBMC sample. TCR beta CDR3 sequences were amplified from genomic DNA using the immunoSEQ TCRb Assay kit according to manufacturer instructions. The KAPA Library Quantification Kit for Illumina platforms was used to quantify pooled libraries by qPCR. Sequencing of the pooled libraries was done on an Illumina NextSeq 500, with clustering at about 0.6-1.1 pM. Per the original workflow: The TCR data were analyzed using immunoSEQ ANALYZER and the R LymphoSeq package. A rearrangement efficiency score was calculated as productive divided by the sum of productive and non-productive CDR3 sequences. Clonality was assessed using the Gini coefficient and diversity using the Renyi index at alpha=1, with pairwise comparisons between timepoints within each patient. Clonal relatedness, based on an edit distance of 3, and repertoire similarity, based on the Bhattacharyya coefficient, were both computed in LymphoSeq. Linear discriminant analysis on week-3 changes in clonality and diversity was built with the R MASS and caret packages to classify response. TCRdb took this table from immuneACCESS and kept in-frame rearrangements with V and J called. Such tables lack part of the clones; where checked against another copy, unresolved V genes explain under half of the gap, and the rest is unexplained. V, J and clone size reflect that table, while D and trimming were determined from the DNA. This sample is represented by approximately 17,000 clones; approximately 90% of them were singletons. The top ten clonotypes cover less than 2% of the sample.

The chain couples TRBV6-6 to TRBJ1-4; a weak D assignment points to TRBD1 (5 bases agree). This clonotype originated in a human donor with melanoma. This specimen was blood, taken from a patient treated with checkpoint blockade. The encoded CDR3 is CASRGGEKLFF. The DNA sequence is as follows: TGTGCCAGCCGCGGGGGTGAAAAACTGTTTTTT.